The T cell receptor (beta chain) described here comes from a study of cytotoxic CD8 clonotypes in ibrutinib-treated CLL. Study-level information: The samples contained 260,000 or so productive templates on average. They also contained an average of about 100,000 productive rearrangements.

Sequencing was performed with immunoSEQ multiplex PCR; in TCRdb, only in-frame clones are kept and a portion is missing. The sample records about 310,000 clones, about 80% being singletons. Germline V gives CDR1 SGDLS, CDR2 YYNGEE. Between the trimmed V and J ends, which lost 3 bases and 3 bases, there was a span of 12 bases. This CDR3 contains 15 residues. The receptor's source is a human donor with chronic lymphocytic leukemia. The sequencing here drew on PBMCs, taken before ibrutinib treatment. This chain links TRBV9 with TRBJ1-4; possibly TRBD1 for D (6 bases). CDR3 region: CASSGEGVPNEKLFF. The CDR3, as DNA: TGTGCCAGCAGCGGCGAGGGGGTTCCTAATGAAAAACTGTTTTTT.